Detailed here is one T cell receptor (beta chain). Assay: immunoSEQ multiplex PCR; the TCRdb copy retains only in-frame clones and omits some. The repertoire has roughly 230,000 clones, over 75% of them found once; the top ten carry about 8%. The sample belongs to a study of blood T cell repertoires in COVID-19. Overall study: PBMCs, B-cell-depleted T cells, or T cells provided the cDNA or gDNA that made up the material.

This CDR3 is built from 14 residues. V lost 2 bases to trimming and J lost 3 bases, with 12 bases between them. From germline, CDR1 is SGHRS and CDR2 YFSETQ. The V gene is TRBV5-1, the J gene TRBJ2-7; a possible D gene is TRBD1 (5 bases). The clonotype was recovered from a woman over 75 with acute or convalescent COVID-19. Sequenced material: peripheral blood. This CDR3 reads CASSFGQPNYEQYF. CDR3 DNA: TGCGCCAGCAGCTTCGGACAACCTAACTACGAGCAGTACTTC.